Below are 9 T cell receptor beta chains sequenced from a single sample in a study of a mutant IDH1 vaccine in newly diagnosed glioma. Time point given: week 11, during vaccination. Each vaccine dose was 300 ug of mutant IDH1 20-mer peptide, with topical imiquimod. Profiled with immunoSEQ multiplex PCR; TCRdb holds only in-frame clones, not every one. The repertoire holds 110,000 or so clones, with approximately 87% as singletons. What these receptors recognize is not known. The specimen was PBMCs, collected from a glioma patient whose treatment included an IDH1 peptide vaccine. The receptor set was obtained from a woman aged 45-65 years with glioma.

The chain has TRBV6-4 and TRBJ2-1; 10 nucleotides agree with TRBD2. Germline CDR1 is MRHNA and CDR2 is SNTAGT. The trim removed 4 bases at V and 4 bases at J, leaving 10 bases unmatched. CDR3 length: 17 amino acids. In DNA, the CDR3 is TGTGCCAGCAGTGCTGAAGAAGCGGGAGGGGAGTACAATGAGCAGTTCTTC. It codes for CASSAEEAGGEYNEQFF.

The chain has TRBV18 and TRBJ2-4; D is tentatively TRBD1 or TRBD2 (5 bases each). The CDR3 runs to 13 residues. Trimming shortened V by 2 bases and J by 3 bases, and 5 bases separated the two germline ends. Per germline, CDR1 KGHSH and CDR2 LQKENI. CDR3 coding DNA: TGTGCCAGCTCACCAGGGGGCAAAAACATTCAGTACTTC. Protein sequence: CASSPGGKNIQYF.

CDR3 protein: CASSWAGTGSYNEQFF. As DNA, the CDR3 is TGCGCCAGCAGCTGGGCGGGGACAGGTTCTTACAATGAGCAGTTCTTC. This rearrangement joins TRBV5-1 to TRBJ2-1, with 8 bases matching TRBD1. Trimming removed 3 bases from V and 4 bases from J; junction bases left unmatched: 9. The CDR3 is 16 amino acids. Germline V gene lookup returns CDR1 SGHRS and CDR2 YFSETQ.

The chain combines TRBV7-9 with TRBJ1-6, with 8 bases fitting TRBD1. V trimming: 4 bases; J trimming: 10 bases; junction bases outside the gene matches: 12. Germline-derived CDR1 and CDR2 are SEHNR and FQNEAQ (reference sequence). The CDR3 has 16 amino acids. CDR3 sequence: CASSSPSGGSGSPLHF. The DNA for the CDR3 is TGTGCCAGCAGCTCCCCATCAGGGGGCTCAGGATCACCCCTCCACTTT. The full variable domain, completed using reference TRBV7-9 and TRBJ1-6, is DTGVSQNPRHKITKRGQNVTFRCDPISEHNRLYWYRQTLGQGPEFLTYFQNEAQLEKSRLLSDRFSAERPKGSFSTLEIQRTEQGDSAMYLCASSSPSGGSGSPLHFGNGTRLTVT.

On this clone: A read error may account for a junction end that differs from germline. The CDR3 sequence is CASSQDRRNTEAFF. The CDR3 nucleotides read TGCGCCAGCAGCCAGGACAGACGGAACACTGAAGCTTTCTTT. The chain has TRBV5-4 and TRBJ1-1, with D tentatively TRBD1 (6 bases). The CDR3 sequence is 14 residues long. The germline V gene has CDR1 SGHNT and CDR2 YYREEE (reference sequence).

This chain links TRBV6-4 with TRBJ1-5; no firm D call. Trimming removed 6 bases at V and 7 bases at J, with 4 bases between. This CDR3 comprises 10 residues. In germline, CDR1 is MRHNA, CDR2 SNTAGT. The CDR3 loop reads CASRRQPQHF. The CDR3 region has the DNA TGTGCCAGCAGGAGGCAGCCCCAGCATTTT.

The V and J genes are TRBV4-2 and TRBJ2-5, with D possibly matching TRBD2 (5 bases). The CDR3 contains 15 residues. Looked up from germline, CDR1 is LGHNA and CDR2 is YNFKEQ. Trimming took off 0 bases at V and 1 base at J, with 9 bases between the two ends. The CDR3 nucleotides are TGTGCCAGCAGCCAAGAGGGAGCGGTCCAAGAGACCCAGTACTTC. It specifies CASSQEGAVQETQYF.

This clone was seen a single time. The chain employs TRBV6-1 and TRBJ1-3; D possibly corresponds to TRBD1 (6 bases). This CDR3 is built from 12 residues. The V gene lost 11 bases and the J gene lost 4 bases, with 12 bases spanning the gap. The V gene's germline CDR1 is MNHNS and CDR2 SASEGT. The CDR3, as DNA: TGTGCCGTCAGGGGAATCGGAAACACCATATATTTT. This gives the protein CAVRGIGNTIYF.

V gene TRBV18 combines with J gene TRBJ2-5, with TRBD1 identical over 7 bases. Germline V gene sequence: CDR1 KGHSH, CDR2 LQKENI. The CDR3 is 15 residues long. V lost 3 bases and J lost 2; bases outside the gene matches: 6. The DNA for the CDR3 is TGTGCCAGCTCACCTGGGGACAGTCGGCAAGAGACCCAGTACTTC. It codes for CASSPGDSRQETQYF.